The rows below give T cell receptor beta chains drawn from one sample of a study of blood T cell repertoires in COVID-19. Method: immunoSEQ multiplex PCR; TCRdb's copy keeps in-frame clones and lacks some. The profile shows some 100,000 clones, roughly nine tenths of them singletons. Sequencing was carried out using peripheral blood. These receptors were collected from a woman of 80 years or more with active COVID-19. CDR3s include the opening cysteine and the closing phenylalanine or tryptophan. Fields, in order: D gene, J gene, V gene, clone size, CDR3 DNA, CDR3 protein. A D gene is named only where the DNA matches it firmly. The size entry is marked missing in some rows and otherwise reads once, few, many or a size class.

D: NA; J: TRBJ2-3; V: TRBV7-2; size: NA; DNA: TGTGCCAGCAGCTTTCAAGCTAGTTCCACAGATACGCAGTATTTT; CDR3: CASSFQASSTDTQYF
D: NA; J: TRBJ2-5; V: TRBV30; size: NA; DNA: TGTGCCTGGAGTGTGGGTTGGGCGAACCCAGGGACCCAGTACTTC; CDR3: CAWSVGWANPGTQYF
D: NA; J: TRBJ1-3; V: TRBV28; size: once; DNA: TGTGCCAGCAGCCGGCCAGGTCAATTGTCGCTGGGAAACACCATATATTTT; CDR3: CASSRPGQLSLGNTIYF
D: TRBD1; J: TRBJ1-1; V: TRBV20-1; size: NA; DNA: TGCAGTGCAAACAGGGGGCCTGAAGCTTTCTTT; CDR3: CSANRGPEAFF
D: TRBD1; J: TRBJ2-2; V: TRBV28; size: once; DNA: TGTGCCAGCAAGAGGTCGCAGGGGGCTTATACCGGGGAGCTGTTTTTT; CDR3: CASKRSQGAYTGELFF
D: NA; J: TRBJ1-1; V: TRBV10-3; size: NA; DNA: TGTGCCATCAGTGAGTACAGGGTCAATGGGGATGAAGCTTTCTTT; CDR3: CAISEYRVNGDEAFF
D: TRBD1; J: TRBJ1-1; V: TRBV29-1; size: NA; DNA: TGCAGCGTAGACAGGGGTAACACTGAAGCTTTCTTT; CDR3: CSVDRGNTEAFF
D: TRBD2; J: TRBJ2-1; V: TRBV13; size: once; DNA: TGTGCCAGCAGCTTTAGGACTAGCGGGATGGTGGATGAGCAGTTCTTC; CDR3: CASSFRTSGMVDEQFF
D: TRBD2; J: TRBJ2-4; V: TRBV19; size: NA; DNA: TGTGCCAGTTCTACTTCGGGGGGGGCCAAAAACATTCAGTACTTC; CDR3: CASSTSGGAKNIQYF
D: NA; J: TRBJ2-6; V: TRBV28; size: NA; DNA: TGTGCCAGCAGGGGAGGACGGATTCTCTCTGGGGCCAACGTCCTGACTTTC; CDR3: CASRGGRILSGANVLTF
D: NA; J: TRBJ2-5; V: TRBV9; size: once; DNA: TGTGCCAGCAGCGTAGGACGGCATAATGGGAGATCCGAGACCCAGTACTTC; CDR3: CASSVGRHNGRSETQYF
D: TRBD1; J: TRBJ2-5; V: TRBV3-1/TRBV3-2; size: NA; DNA: TGTGCCAGCAGCGACCGGGACAGACAAGAGACCCAGTACTTC; CDR3: CASSDRDRQETQYF
D: TRBD1; J: TRBJ2-1; V: TRBV5-6; size: few; DNA: TGTGCCAGCAGCCGAAACGGACAGGATTACAATGAGCAGTTCTTC; CDR3: CASSRNGQDYNEQFF
D: NA; J: TRBJ2-7; V: TRBV7-2; size: once; DNA: TGTGCCAGCAGCTTAAGCCCGCCTTCCTACGAGCAGTACTTC; CDR3: CASSLSPPSYEQYF
D: NA; J: TRBJ2-1; V: TRBV18; size: NA; DNA: TGTGCCAGCTCACTTTCAACTAGAGACAATGAGCAGTTCTTC; CDR3: CASSLSTRDNEQFF
D: NA; J: TRBJ2-7; V: TRBV2; size: NA; DNA: TGTGCCAGCAGTGCAGGGATCGTCCGCTACGAGCAGTACTTC; CDR3: CASSAGIVRYEQYF
D: TRBD1; J: TRBJ1-5; V: TRBV28; size: NA; DNA: TGTGCCAGCAGCTCGACAGGGCTAGGGGGCAATCAGCCCCAGCATTTT; CDR3: CASSSTGLGGNQPQHF
D: TRBD1; J: TRBJ2-7; V: TRBV12-3/TRBV12-4; size: NA; DNA: TGTGCCAGCAGCCGTACAGGGGGCTACGAGCAGTACTTC; CDR3: CASSRTGGYEQYF